This note documents a single T cell receptor beta chain sequence. The antigen this receptor binds is unknown. Base qualities are not at hand, and no much larger clone is one base apart. The time point label for this specimen denotes: about 28 days (+/-7) after the second vaccine dose. AZD1222 recipients with second doses at about 4 weeks or about 12 weeks were pooled, because spike-specific TCR depth and breadth did not differ between schedules. The vaccinee samples were drawn from two UK trials, COV001 and COV002, one of which was a single-blind randomized controlled phase 2/3 trial testing AZD1222 (ChAdOx1 nCoV-19) in healthy adults. For TCRbeta chain sequencing, PBMC samples were collected from trial participants at day 0 and at day 28 after the second dose. The CDR3 regions of human TCRbeta chains were subjected to immunosequencing. As for the authors' bioinformatics: Repertoire TCRs were checked for matches against a reference library of SARS-CoV-2-specific TCRs that had been generated using the MIRA antigen-specificity platform. Breadth was defined as the fraction of unique TCRs that were SARS-CoV-2-associated, and depth was defined as the fraction of total T cells that were SARS-CoV-2-associated. Using the MIRA data, each spike-specific TCR was mapped to the spike region that the TCR reacts to and placed in a CD4 or CD8 class. Log10-transformed breadth and depth values were compared by one-way ANOVA with Sidak's multiple comparisons tests. Not all clones reach the TCRdb copy of this immuneACCESS table, which keeps in-frame sequences only. Checked studies attribute under half of the gap to unresolved V genes and leave the rest unexplained. The V and J calls and the clone size are those of that table, but D and trimming were determined from the DNA. The sample yields around 78,000 clones; about nine tenths were counted once. The ten largest clones take up 3.3% of the sample.

The data were obtained in a study of T cell responses to AZD1222 COVID-19 vaccine (dated by TCRdb to the early 2020s). Turning to the overall study: A total of 240 or so trial participants underwent TCR sequencing, of whom nearly 210 had received two doses of AZD1222 and some 25 had received two doses of the MenACWY control vaccine. Trial participants were enrolled by age into 18-55, 56-69 and 70-plus year subgroups, with about 150, 28 and 57 TCR-sequenced participants respectively.

Broader findings and caveats from the paper: Spike-specific TCR breadth and depth rose significantly after two AZD1222 doses compared with day 0 and with MenACWY recipients. Because no day 14 peak-response samples were available, the repertoires could be characterized only after the peak T cell response. Nearly half of unique spike-specific TCRs reportedly recognized epitopes outside regions mutated in the B.1.351 and B.1.1.7 variants. The vaccine-associated CD4 TCRs covered the entire spike protein, and the dominant responses fell in regions 160-218 and 743-854. The 56-69-year group was small, and its depth increase did not reach significance, likely because of low power. Conclusions about previously exposed vaccinees are limited because only a handful of AZD1222 recipients were SARS-CoV-2 seropositive at baseline. Participants were mostly white British, with more females than males. The authors suggested clonal diversity may have been underestimated.

This clonotype was sampled from an adult who received the AZD1222 COVID-19 vaccine. The sequencing used peripheral blood, collected 28 days after the second AZD1222 dose.

The nucleotide sequence is given as TGTGCCAGCTGCCTCAGGGGGCGGGGTTCACCCCTCCACTTT. This is translated as CASCLRGRGSPLHF. The chain is encoded by TRBV27 joined to TRBJ1-6; TRBD1 matches 8 bases in the middle. Spanning cysteine to phenylalanine, the CDR3 consists of 14 amino acids. The retained sequence is limited to the CDR3, 42 bases, with the frame set at the first base. The germline V gene (reference sequence) gives CDR1 as MNHEY and CDR2 as SMNVEV. Trimmed from V: 8 bases; trimmed from J: 9 bases; junction bases lacking a gene match: 9.